A single sample is the source of the 2 T cell receptor beta chains below, sequenced in a study of long-term antiretroviral therapy in people with HIV. With survey level as its setting, the immunoSEQ assay was v3.0. Assay: immunoSEQ multiplex PCR; the TCRdb copy retains only in-frame clones and omits some. The profile shows fewer than 20,000 clones, roughly 94% of them singletons. This material consisted of unsorted PBMCs, taken nearly 6.5 years after starting antiretroviral therapy. These receptors were taken from a woman aged 50 to 60 with HIV.

The rearrangement links TRBV19 to TRBJ2-3, with 11 positions matching TRBD1. Losses at the gene ends were 3 bases for V and 3 bases for J; bases not matched to a gene: 5. The CDR3 totals 16 residues. Germline V gives CDR1 LNHDA, CDR2 SQIVND (reference sequence). The CDR3 DNA follows: TGTGCCAGTAGTATTGGGACAGGGGGAGTAACAGATACGCAGTATTTT. As protein: CASSIGTGGVTDTQYF.

Remarks on this clone: Different DNA sequences within this sample yield the same CDR3. V gene TRBV19 combines with J gene TRBJ2-2, with 10 bases that match TRBD2. CDR1 is LNHDA, CDR2 SQIVND, per germline (reference sequence). The junction had 8 bases not matched to a gene; V was cut back by 6 bases and J by 4 bases. The CDR3 covers 16 residues. CDR3 amino acids: CASSRTSGYLTGELFF. The CDR3 nucleotides read TGTGCCAGTAGCCGGACTAGCGGTTACCTCACCGGGGAGCTGTTTTTT.